This record covers a single T cell receptor beta chain. Patients of the Seattle cohort, enrolled during active infection, were followed longitudinally. This entry is derived from a study of blood T cell repertoires in COVID-19. Study summary: The study drew acute and convalescent COVID-19 samples from the United States, Italy and Spain. PBMCs, B-cell-depleted T cells, or T cells were the source of the cDNA or gDNA that made up the material.

Per germline, CDR1 SQVTM and CDR2 ANQGSEA. J was trimmed by 3 bases and V by 6 bases; bases with no gene match: 1. The CDR3 runs 12 residues. In the study's own analysis: From reference gene primer amplification, estimates of nucleated cell counts were derived. The table came from immunoSEQ multiplex PCR; TCRdb's copy has only in-frame clones and leaves some out. That table is the source of V, J and clone size, and D and trimming were worked out from the DNA. The repertoire holds tens of thousands of clones, with roughly 87% as singletons. The sample consisted of peripheral blood. V and J are TRBV29-1 and TRBJ1-2; 10 positions agree with TRBD1. The TCR sequence derives from a man in his forties with COVID-19, enrolled during active disease. The CDR3 DNA is TGCAGCGTGGGGACAGGGGACTATGGCTACACCTTC. Amino acids: CSVGTGDYGYTF.